This is a list of T cell receptor beta chains from one sample in a study of shared clonotypes between healthy human individuals. Sequenced by immunoSEQ multiplex PCR; TCRdb stores in-frame clones only, minus some. This table has around 940,000 clones, about three quarters appearing once. Input material: memory CD4+ T cells sorted from blood. These receptor sequences come from a man aged 18 to 35 in good health. CDR3s include the opening cysteine and the closing phenylalanine or tryptophan. The D gene is left open where the match is weak. Where a row states a size, it is once, few, many or the class of an expanded clone; other rows omit it.

D gene	clone size	V gene	J gene	CDR3 length	CDR3 protein	CDR3 DNA
-	-	TRBV7-9	TRBJ1-1	16	CASSPIRNRWSTEAFF	TGTGCCAGCAGCCCAATTAGGAACCGTTGGAGCACTGAAGCTTTCTTT
TRBD1	-	TRBV19	TRBJ2-7	15	CASSYKGQGTYEQYF	TGTGCCAGTAGTTACAAGGGACAGGGAACCTACGAGCAGTACTTC
-	-	TRBV27	TRBJ1-1	14	CASSWRGGNTEAFF	TGTGCCAGCAGTTGGAGGGGAGGGAACACTGAAGCTTTCTTT
-	-	TRBV11-3	TRBJ2-2	14	CASSFTGGFGELFF	TGTGCCAGCAGCTTTACGGGGGGCTTCGGGGAGCTGTTTTTT
TRBD2	few	TRBV7-9	TRBJ2-3	16	CASSSGLAGNTDTQYF	TGTGCCAGCAGCTCAGGACTAGCGGGAAACACAGATACGCAGTATTTT
-	-	TRBV7-9	TRBJ2-1	16	CASSFMGLGSYNEQFF	TGTGCCAGCAGCTTCATGGGGCTAGGCTCCTACAATGAGCAGTTCTTC
TRBD2	-	TRBV30	TRBJ2-1	15	CAWSVSGGPGNEQFF	TGTGCCTGGAGTGTAAGCGGGGGGCCAGGAAATGAGCAGTTCTTC
TRBD2	-	TRBV28	TRBJ2-6	15	CARSLGGAGANVLTF	TGTGCCCGCAGTTTGGGGGGGGCTGGGGCCAACGTCCTGACTTTC
TRBD1	once	TRBV10-2	TRBJ1-6	14	CASTDGQGNSPLHF	TGCGCCAGCACCGACGGACAGGGGAATTCACCCCTCCACTTT
-	-	TRBV18	TRBJ1-2	14	CASSPRQWEVGYTF	TGTGCCAGCTCACCACGTCAGTGGGAGGTTGGCTACACCTTC
TRBD1	-	TRBV4-3	TRBJ1-4	14	CASSQYTGDEKLFF	TGCGCCAGCAGCCAGTACACAGGGGATGAAAAACTGTTTTTT
-	-	TRBV6-6	TRBJ1-5	12	CASSLKDQPQHF	TGTGCCAGCAGCCTCAAAGATCAGCCCCAGCATTTT
-	few	TRBV2	TRBJ1-6	13	CASTPTLRSPLHF	TGTGCCAGCACCCCGACCCTTCGTTCACCCCTCCACTTT
-	-	TRBV5-6	TRBJ2-2	14	CASSLPLGGGELFF	TGTGCCAGCAGCTTGCCCCTAGGAGGCGGGGAGCTGTTTTTT
-	-	TRBV6-5	TRBJ1-2	14	CASSRGGTNYGYTF	TGTGCCAGCAGCCGGGGCGGCACTAACTATGGCTACACCTTC
-	-	TRBV4-3	TRBJ1-2	13	CASSQVAGYGYTF	TGCGCCAGCAGCCAAGTCGCAGGATATGGCTACACCTTC
-	-	TRBV7-9	TRBJ2-2	14	CASSSGPLVGELFF	TGTGCCAGCAGCTCCGGACCCCTCGTCGGGGAGCTGTTTTTT
-	-	TRBV7-9	TRBJ2-5	14	CASSLARGGETQYF	TGTGCCAGCAGCTTGGCGCGGGGAGGAGAGACCCAGTACTTC
TRBD2	once	TRBV30	TRBJ2-2	17	CAWNPGLAGGPAGELFF	TGTGCCTGGAACCCTGGCCTAGCGGGGGGGCCCGCCGGGGAGCTGTTTTTT
-	-	TRBV2	TRBJ1-5	14	CASVGGGGNQPQHF	TGTGCCAGCGTCGGAGGAGGAGGCAATCAGCCCCAGCATTTT
-	-	TRBV11-1	TRBJ2-3	15	CASSLEGGRTDTQYF	TGTGCCAGCAGCTTAGAGGGGGGTCGCACAGATACGCAGTATTTT
TRBD2	once	TRBV7-2	TRBJ2-3	14	CASSLNGGTDTQYF	TGTGCCAGCAGCCTCAACGGGGGGACAGATACGCAGTATTTT
TRBD2	once	TRBV11-2	TRBJ2-7	20	CASSLDHWTSGRALLYEQYF	TGTGCCAGCAGCTTAGATCACTGGACTAGCGGGAGGGCTCTGCTTTACGAGCAGTACTTC
-	once	TRBV7-2	TRBJ2-7	12	CASSLYGFEQYF	TGTGCCAGCAGCTTATATGGGTTCGAGCAGTACTTC
TRBD1	-	TRBV6-1	TRBJ1-1	14	CASSTGGENTEAFF	TGTGCCAGCAGTACAGGGGGGGAGAACACTGAAGCTTTCTTT
-	few	TRBV4-3	TRBJ2-5	15	CASSQVPGREETQYF	TGCGCCAGCAGCCAAGTCCCCGGCAGGGAGGAGACCCAGTACTTC
-	few	TRBV6-1	TRBJ1-5	13	CASVERFNQPQHF	TGTGCCAGCGTAGAACGGTTCAATCAGCCCCAGCATTTT
-	-	TRBV5-1	TRBJ1-2	14	CASSPGGKTYGYTF	TGCGCCAGCAGCCCTGGAGGGAAGACCTATGGCTACACCTTC
TRBD2	-	TRBV7-2	TRBJ2-7	15	CASSSLAGGPYEQYF	TGTGCCAGCAGCTCACTAGCGGGAGGGCCATACGAGCAGTACTTC
TRBD2	-	TRBV30	TRBJ2-5	14	CAWGAGTSSYTQYF	TGTGCCTGGGGGGCCGGGACTAGTAGCTATACCCAGTACTTC
-	-	TRBV28	TRBJ2-3	12	CASSSQGRTQYF	TGTGCCAGCAGTTCCCAGGGACGAACGCAGTATTTT
-	-	TRBV6-5	TRBJ2-3	14	CASSYWPVSDTQYF	TGTGCCAGCAGTTACTGGCCGGTTTCGGATACGCAGTATTTT
TRBD1	many	TRBV5-1	TRBJ2-1	15	CASSISGQLYNEQFF	TGCGCCAGCAGCATCTCGGGACAGCTTTACAATGAGCAGTTCTTC
-	-	TRBV28	TRBJ2-1	15	CASLHGDVGYNEQFF	TGTGCCAGCCTTCACGGGGACGTTGGCTACAATGAGCAGTTCTTC
TRBD1	-	TRBV5-6	TRBJ2-1	14	CASSSDREGDEQFF	TGTGCCAGCAGCTCCGACAGGGAAGGCGATGAGCAGTTCTTC
-	-	TRBV9	TRBJ2-1	12	CASSVATGEQFF	TGTGCCAGCAGCGTAGCGACGGGTGAGCAGTTCTTC
-	-	TRBV12-2	TRBJ2-7	18	CASRSPPNLSGGPYEQYF	TGTGCAAGTCGCTCACCACCTAACCTTAGCGGGGGTCCCTACGAGCAGTACTTC
-	-	TRBV7-2	TRBJ1-2	13	CASSLGQGYGYTF	TGTGCCAGCAGCTTAGGTCAGGGGTATGGCTACACCTTC
-	-	TRBV9	TRBJ2-2	16	CASSDQKGGPPRELFF	TGTGCCAGCAGCGACCAAAAGGGTGGACCCCCCCGGGAGCTGTTTTTT
-	-	TRBV5-4	TRBJ2-4	14	CASSQTEAKNIQYF	TGTGCCAGCAGCCAGACAGAAGCCAAAAACATTCAGTACTTC
-	-	TRBV5-4	TRBJ1-1	13	CASSSGVNTEAFF	TGTGCCAGCAGCTCAGGGGTGAACACTGAAGCTTTCTTT
-	-	TRBV19	TRBJ2-7	16	CASSISAGLRSYEQYF	TGTGCCAGTAGTATATCGGCTGGACTGCGCTCCTACGAGCAGTACTTC
TRBD1	-	TRBV28	TRBJ2-1	16	CASSPSGQGSSHEQFF	TGTGCCAGCAGTCCGTCGGGACAGGGGAGTAGTCATGAGCAGTTCTTC
-	-	TRBV20-1	TRBJ2-1	11	CSAVGNNEQFF	TGCAGTGCTGTCGGCAACAATGAGCAGTTCTTC
-	-	TRBV6-5	TRBJ1-2	13	CASSYSSADGYTF	TGTGCCAGCAGTTACTCTTCGGCTGATGGCTACACCTTC
TRBD2	-	TRBV27	TRBJ2-1	14	CASSLLAGINEQFF	TGTGCCAGCAGCCTACTAGCGGGGATAAATGAGCAGTTCTTC
TRBD2	-	TRBV28	TRBJ2-3	17	CASSLFASGGGTDTQYF	TGTGCCAGCAGTTTATTCGCTAGCGGGGGGGGGACAGATACGCAGTATTTT
TRBD1	-	TRBV11-3	TRBJ2-3	14	CASSFGQGMDTQYF	TGTGCCAGCAGCTTCGGACAGGGTATGGATACGCAGTATTTT
-	-	TRBV9	TRBJ1-4	15	CASSVTTGAGEKLFF	TGTGCCAGCAGCGTAACGACAGGAGCGGGGGAAAAACTGTTTTTT
-	-	TRBV30	TRBJ2-1	15	CAWDAKGTGRPEQFF	TGTGCCTGGGACGCGAAAGGGACCGGGCGCCCTGAGCAGTTCTTC
-	-	TRBV28	TRBJ2-7	14	CASSWGTVIYEQYF	TGTGCCAGCAGTTGGGGGACTGTGATCTACGAGCAGTACTTC